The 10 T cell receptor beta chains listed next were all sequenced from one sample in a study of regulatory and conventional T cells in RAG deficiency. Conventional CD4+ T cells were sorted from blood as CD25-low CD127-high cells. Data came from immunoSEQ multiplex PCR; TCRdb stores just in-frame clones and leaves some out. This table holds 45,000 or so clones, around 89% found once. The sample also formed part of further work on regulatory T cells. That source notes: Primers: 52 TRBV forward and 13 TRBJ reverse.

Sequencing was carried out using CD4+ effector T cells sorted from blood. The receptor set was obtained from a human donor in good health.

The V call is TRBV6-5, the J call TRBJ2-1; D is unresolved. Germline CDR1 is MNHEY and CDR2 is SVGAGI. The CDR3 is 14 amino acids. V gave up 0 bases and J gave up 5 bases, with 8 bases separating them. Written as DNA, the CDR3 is TGTGCCAGCAGTTACTCGAGCTACAACAATGAGCAGTTCTTC. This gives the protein CASSYSSYNNEQFF.

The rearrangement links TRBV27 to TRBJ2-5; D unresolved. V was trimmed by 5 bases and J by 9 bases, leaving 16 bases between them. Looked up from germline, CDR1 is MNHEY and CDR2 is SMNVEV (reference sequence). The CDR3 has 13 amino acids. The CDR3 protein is CASSLPGAVSQYF. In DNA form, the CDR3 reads TGTGCCAGCAGTCTCCCGGGCGCCGTATCCCAGTACTTC.

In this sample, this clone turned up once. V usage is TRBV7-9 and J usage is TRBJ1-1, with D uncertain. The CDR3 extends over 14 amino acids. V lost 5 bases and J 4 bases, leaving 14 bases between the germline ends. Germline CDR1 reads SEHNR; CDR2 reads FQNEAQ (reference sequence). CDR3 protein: CASSTRFSVTEAFF. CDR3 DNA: TGTGCCAGCAGCACCAGGTTTTCGGTCACTGAAGCTTTCTTT.

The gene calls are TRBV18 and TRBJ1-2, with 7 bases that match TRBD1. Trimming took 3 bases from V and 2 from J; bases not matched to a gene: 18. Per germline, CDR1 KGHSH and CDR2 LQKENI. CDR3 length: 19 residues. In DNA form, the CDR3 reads TGTGCCAGCTCACCGAGGGTCTTGGCCGCATCAGGGGGGAACTATGGCTACACCTTC. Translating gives CASSPRVLAASGGNYGYTF.

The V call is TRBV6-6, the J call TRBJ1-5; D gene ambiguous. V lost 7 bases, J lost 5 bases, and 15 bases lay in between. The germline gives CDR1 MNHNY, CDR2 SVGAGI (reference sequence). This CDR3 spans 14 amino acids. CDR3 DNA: TGTGCCAGCACTCCGGCCTCGAGGGATCAGCCCCAGCATTTT. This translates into CASTPASRDQPQHF.

CDR3 region: CATSRDILAGGPGELFF. The CDR3 DNA is TGTGCCACCAGCAGAGATATCCTAGCGGGAGGCCCCGGGGAGCTGTTTTTT. The chain links TRBV15 to TRBJ2-2; 11 bases agree with TRBD2. V dropped 0 bases and J dropped 6; count of bases not matched to a gene: 6. This CDR3 is built from 17 residues. The V gene's germline CDR1 is LNHNV and CDR2 YYDKDF (reference sequence).

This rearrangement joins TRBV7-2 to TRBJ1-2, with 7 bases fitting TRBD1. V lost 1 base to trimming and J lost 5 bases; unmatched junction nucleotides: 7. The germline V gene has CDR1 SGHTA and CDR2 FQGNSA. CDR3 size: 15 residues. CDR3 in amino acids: CASSLERGPGYGYTF. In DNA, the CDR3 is TGTGCCAGCAGCTTAGAAAGGGGGCCCGGGTATGGCTACACCTTC.

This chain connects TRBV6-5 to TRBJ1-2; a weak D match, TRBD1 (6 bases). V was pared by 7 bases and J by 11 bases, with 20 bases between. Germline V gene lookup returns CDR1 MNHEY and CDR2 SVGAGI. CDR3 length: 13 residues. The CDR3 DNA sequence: TGTGCCAGCAATGGCCAAGGACAGCTGTCATACACCTTC. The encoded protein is CASNGQGQLSYTF.

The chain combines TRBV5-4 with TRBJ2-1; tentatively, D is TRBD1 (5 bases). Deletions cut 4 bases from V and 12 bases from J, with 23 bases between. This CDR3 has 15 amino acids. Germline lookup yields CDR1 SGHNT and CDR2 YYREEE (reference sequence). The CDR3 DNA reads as TGTGCCAGCAGCGTCTATGACCTAACTCTTAGGGGGCAGTTCTTC. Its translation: CASSVYDLTLRGQFF. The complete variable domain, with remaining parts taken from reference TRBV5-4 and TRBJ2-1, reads ETGVTQSPTHLIKTRGQQVTLRCSSQSGHNTVSWYQQALGQGPQFIFQYYREEENGRGNFPPRFSGLQFPNYSSELNVNALELDDSALYLCASSVYDLTLRGQFFGPGTRLTVL.

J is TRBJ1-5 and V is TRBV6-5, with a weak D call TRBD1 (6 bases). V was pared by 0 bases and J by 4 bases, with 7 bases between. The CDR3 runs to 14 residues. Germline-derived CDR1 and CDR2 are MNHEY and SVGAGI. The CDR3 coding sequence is TGTGCCAGCAGTTACTCAGGACAGAATCAGCCCCAGCATTTT. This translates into CASSYSGQNQPQHF.